This TCR beta chain was retrieved from a study of T cell responses to AZD1222 COVID-19 vaccine. CDR3 length: 13 residues. Losses at the gene ends were 8 bases for V and 4 bases for J; bases not matched to a gene: 5. Study-wide results and limits: Compared with day 0, the breadth and depth of the Spike-specific TCR repertoire rose significantly after two doses of AZD1222. Spike-spanning, vaccine-associated CD4 TCRs were dominant at 160-218 and 743-854. The donor cohort was predominantly white British with a female majority, and clonal diversity may have been underestimated.

A note on this clone: Its target is not known.

Sequencing used immunoSEQ multiplex PCR; TCRdb keeps in-frame clones, though not all of them. The sample has about 160,000 clones; under 95% are singletons. This chain joins TRBV12-3 or TRBV12-4 and TRBJ1-2; 9 nucleotides agree with TRBD1. This TCR derives from an adult who received the AZD1222 COVID-19 vaccine. Sequences were derived from peripheral blood, sampled 28 days after the second AZD1222 dose. CDR3 sequence: CASGPGQGYGYTF. The DNA of the CDR3 is TGTGCCAGCGGACCGGGACAGGGCTATGGCTACACCTTC.